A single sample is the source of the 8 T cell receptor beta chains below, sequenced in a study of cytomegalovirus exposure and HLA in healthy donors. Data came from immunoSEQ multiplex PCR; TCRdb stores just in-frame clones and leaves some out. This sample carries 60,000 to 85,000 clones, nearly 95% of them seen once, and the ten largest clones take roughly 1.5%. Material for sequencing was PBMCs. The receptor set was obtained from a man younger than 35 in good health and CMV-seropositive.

The DNA of the CDR3 is TGTGCCAGCAGCTTATTCCAATCGGACGAGCAGTACTTC. Translated, it gives CASSLFQSDEQYF. The chain recombines TRBV7-8 with TRBJ2-7; D is uncertain. The CDR3 runs to 13 residues. Trimming cost V 2 bases and J 5 bases, with 10 bases left between them. CDR1 and CDR2 from the germline V gene are SGHVS and FQNEAQ.

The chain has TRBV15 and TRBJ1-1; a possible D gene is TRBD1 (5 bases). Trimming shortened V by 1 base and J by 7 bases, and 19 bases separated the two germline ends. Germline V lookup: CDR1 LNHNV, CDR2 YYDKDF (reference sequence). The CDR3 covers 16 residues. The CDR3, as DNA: TGTGCCACCAGCAGAGGGGAGGCGACAGCAATTATTGAAGCTTTCTTT. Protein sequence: CATSRGEATAIIEAFF.

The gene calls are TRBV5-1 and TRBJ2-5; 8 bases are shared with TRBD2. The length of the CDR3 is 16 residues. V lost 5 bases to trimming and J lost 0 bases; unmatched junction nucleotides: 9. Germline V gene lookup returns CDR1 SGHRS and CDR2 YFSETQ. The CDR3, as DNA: TGCGCCAGCAGTTTCAGTTTAGCGGGAAACCAAGAGACCCAGTACTTC. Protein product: CASSFSLAGNQETQYF. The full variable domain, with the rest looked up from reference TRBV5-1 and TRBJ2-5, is KAGVTQTPRYLIKTRGQQVTLSCSPISGHRSVSWYQQTPGQGLQFLFEYFSETQRNKGNFPGRFSGRQFSNSRSEMNVSTLELGDSALYLCASSFSLAGNQETQYFGPGTRLLVL.

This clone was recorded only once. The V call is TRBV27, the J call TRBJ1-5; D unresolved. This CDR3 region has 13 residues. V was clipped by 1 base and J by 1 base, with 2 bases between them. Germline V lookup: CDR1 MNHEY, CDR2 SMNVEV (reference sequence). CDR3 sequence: CASSLLSNQPQHF. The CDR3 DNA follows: TGTGCCAGCAGTTTATTAAGCAATCAGCCCCAGCATTTT.

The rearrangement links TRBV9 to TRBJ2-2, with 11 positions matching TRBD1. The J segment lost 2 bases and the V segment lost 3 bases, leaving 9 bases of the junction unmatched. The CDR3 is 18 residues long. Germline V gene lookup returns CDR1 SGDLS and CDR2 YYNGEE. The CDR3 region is CASSDPRDRGFNTGELFF. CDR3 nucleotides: TGTGCCAGCAGCGACCCCCGGGACAGGGGGTTCAACACCGGGGAGCTGTTTTTT.

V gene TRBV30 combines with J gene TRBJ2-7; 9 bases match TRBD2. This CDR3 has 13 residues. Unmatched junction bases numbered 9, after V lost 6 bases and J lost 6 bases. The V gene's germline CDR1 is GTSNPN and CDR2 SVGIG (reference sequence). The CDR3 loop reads CACQAGGSLEQYF. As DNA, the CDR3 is TGTGCCTGTCAAGCGGGAGGTTCGCTCGAGCAGTACTTC.

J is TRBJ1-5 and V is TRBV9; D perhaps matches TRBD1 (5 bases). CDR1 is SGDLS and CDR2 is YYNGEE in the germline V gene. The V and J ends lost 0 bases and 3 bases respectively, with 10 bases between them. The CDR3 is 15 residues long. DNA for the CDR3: TGTGCCAGCAGCGTAGGACAGACCCCCAATCAGCCCCAGCATTTT. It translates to CASSVGQTPNQPQHF.

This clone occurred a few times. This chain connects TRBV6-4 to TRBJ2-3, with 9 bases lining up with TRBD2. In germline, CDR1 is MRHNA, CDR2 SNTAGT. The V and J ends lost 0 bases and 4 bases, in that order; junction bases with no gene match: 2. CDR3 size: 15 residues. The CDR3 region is CASSDSSGSADTQYF. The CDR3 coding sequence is TGTGCCAGCAGTGACTCTAGCGGGAGCGCAGATACGCAGTATTTT.